This T cell receptor (beta chain) was sequenced during a study of cytomegalovirus exposure and HLA in healthy donors. Comment on this clone: Its specificity is unknown.

Study results and limitations: Specificity of three CMV-associated chains for CMV antigens was verified in vitro. Later analysis reportedly placed an Asian-associated ancestry cluster below the roughly 690-donor mean in N-insertions. Association of 16,951 TCR beta sequences with HLA alleles was found at 0.05 false discovery rate in a later analysis. There was a cluster of highly shared sequence variants that was likely a sequencing artifact.

PCR amplification relied on 60 Vbeta primers (plus 13 Jbeta primers). The protocol was immunoSEQ multiplex PCR, while the TCRdb copy is restricted to in-frame clones and leaves out a portion. The sample includes some 85,000 clones, roughly 84% seen only once; the top ten take roughly 2.3%. CDR3 size: 15 residues. V was clipped by 0 bases and J by 4 bases, with 11 bases between them. Germline lookup yields CDR1 SGHDT and CDR2 YYEEEE. Sequencing used PBMCs. The rearrangement joins TRBV5-6 to TRBJ1-5; D gene unclear. This sequence was found in a woman in her forties or fifties in good health and CMV-seronegative. The DNA of the CDR3 is TGTGCCAGCAGCTTGGGGCCCCATTTTAATCAGCCCCAGCATTTT. Its protein product is CASSLGPHFNQPQHF.